Detailed here is one TCR beta chain. Its antigen is unidentified. This may be a read error: a much more frequent sequence differs by one nucleotide. Isolating PBMCs gave at least 6 million of these cells per sample. Sample-barcoded 5' priming and a J-beta primer mix drove a second PCR of about 6 to 11 cycles. All cDNA molecules were each tagged by a template-switch adaptor with 12 random nucleotides. Via MiXCR, TCRdb re-called the 5' RACE reads, giving one row per CDR3 protein. The table has fewer than 900,000 distinct CDR3 sequences, 40% to 45% seen once. This sample is drawn from a study of blood T cells in healthy people across ages. Study observations and caveats: A roughly linear age-dependent decrease characterized TCR beta diversity per million T cells. Higher diversity and more naive CD4+ cells were features of long-lived donors, compared to aged donors.

This clonotype originated in a woman aged 60-75 years in good health. What was sequenced was blood.

The CDR3 sequence: CASSVDPSAHNEQYF. CDR3 DNA sequence: TGTGCCAGCAGCGTAGATCCTAGCGCCCACAATGAGCAGTACTTC. V is TRBV9 and J is TRBJ2-5, with D tentatively TRBD2 (6 bases). The CDR3 extends over 15 amino acids. Deletions cut 0 bases from V and 11 bases from J, with 20 bases between. CDR1 and CDR2 from the germline V gene are SGDLS and YYNGEE.